The clone carrying this TCR beta chain was recorded at least ten times. This record belongs to a study of T-cell reconstitution after alpha-beta-depleted transplantation in children. Preparation of the TCRbeta library involved a method that used unique molecular identifiers. TCRdb analysed the PCR reads with MiXCR anew, one entry per CDR3 protein. The data contain almost 500,000 distinct CDR3 sequences, 9.5% to 15% of them seen just once; the ten biggest clones take up about 5.4%. The sample was PBMCs from the stem cell graft donor, taken from the stem cell graft. The TCR originated in a human donor who donated a stem cell graft to a child with combined immunodeficiency.

The CDR3 reads CASTPGRTTYEQYF. The CDR3 DNA sequence: TGTGCCTCCACCCCCGGGAGGACCACCTACGAGCAGTACTTC. The chain couples TRBV12-3 or TRBV12-4 to TRBJ2-7; 7 positions match TRBD2. This CDR3 contains 14 residues. Trimming cost V 11 bases and J 2 bases; bases outside gene matches: 12.